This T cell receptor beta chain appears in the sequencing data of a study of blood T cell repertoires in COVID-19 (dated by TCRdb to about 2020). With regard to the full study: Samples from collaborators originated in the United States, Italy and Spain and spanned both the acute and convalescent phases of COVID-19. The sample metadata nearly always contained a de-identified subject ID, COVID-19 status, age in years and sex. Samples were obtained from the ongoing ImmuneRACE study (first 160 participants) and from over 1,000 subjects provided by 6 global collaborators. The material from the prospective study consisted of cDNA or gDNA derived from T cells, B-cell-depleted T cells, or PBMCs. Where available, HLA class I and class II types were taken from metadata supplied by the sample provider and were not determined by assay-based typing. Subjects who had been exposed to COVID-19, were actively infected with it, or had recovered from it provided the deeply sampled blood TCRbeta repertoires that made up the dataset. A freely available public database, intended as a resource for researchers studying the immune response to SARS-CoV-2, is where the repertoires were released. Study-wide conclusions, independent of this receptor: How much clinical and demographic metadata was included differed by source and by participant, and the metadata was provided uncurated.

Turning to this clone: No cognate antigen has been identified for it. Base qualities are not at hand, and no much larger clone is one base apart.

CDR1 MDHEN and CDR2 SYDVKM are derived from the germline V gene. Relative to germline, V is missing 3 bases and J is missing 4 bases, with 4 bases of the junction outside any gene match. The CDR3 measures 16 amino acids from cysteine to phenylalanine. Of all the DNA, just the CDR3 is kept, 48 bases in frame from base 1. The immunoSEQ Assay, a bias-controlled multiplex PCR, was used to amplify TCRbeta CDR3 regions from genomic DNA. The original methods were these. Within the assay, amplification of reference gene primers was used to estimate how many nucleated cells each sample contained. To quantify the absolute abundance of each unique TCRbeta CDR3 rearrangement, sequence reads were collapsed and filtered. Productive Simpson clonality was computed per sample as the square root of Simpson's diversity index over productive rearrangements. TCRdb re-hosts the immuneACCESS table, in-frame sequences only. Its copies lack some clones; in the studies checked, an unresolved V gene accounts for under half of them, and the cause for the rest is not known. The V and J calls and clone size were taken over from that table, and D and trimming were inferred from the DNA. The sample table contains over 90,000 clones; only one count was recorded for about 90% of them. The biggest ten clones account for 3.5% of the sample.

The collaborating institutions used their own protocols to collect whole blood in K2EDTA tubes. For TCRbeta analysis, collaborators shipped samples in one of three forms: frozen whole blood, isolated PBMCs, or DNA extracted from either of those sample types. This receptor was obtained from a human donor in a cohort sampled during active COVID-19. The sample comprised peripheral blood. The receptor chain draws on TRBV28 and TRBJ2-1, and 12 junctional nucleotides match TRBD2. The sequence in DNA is TGTGCCAGCAGTTTCTTGACTAGCGGGAGTTACAATGAGCAGTTCTTC. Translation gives CASSFLTSGSYNEQFF.